This TCR beta chain stems from a study of T cell responses to AZD1222 COVID-19 vaccine. Using immunoSEQ multiplex PCR, the repertoire was profiled, and TCRdb retains in-frame clones only, with some absent. The sample records about 180,000 clones, more than 75% being singletons. Study-level findings and limits: Spike-specific TCR breadth and depth rose after two AZD1222 doses. Of the AZD1222 recipients, only five to seven were seropositive at baseline.

Researchers grouped second doses given at about 4 or about 12 weeks into one pool. Details on this clone: Its antigen remains unidentified.

The clonotype was recovered from an adult who received the AZD1222 COVID-19 vaccine. Sequencing was performed on peripheral blood, taken 28 days after the second AZD1222 dose.

Here the CDR3 reads CASSSVGGRLEQYF. CDR3 DNA: TGCGCCAGCAGCTCGGTAGGGGGACGGCTCGAGCAGTACTTC. The genes are TRBV4-1 and TRBJ2-7; TRBD1 might be the D (6 bases). CDR1 and CDR2 from the germline V gene are MGHRA and YSYEKL. The CDR3 loop spans 14 amino acids. V gave up 5 bases and J gave up 6 bases, with 17 bases separating them.